The 29 T cell receptor beta chains below all came from one sample that was sequenced in a study of Ad26.COV2.S vaccination and SARS-CoV-2 variants (dated by TCRdb to the early 2020s). Libraries came from the immunoSEQ multiplex PCR assay. In TCRdb, the immuneACCESS table is reduced to in-frame sequences with V and J assigned. These tables do not hold every clone; where another copy was compared, an unresolved V gene accounts for under half, and the others remain unexplained. The sample includes about 470,000 clones, with 90% observed a single time. The top ten clonotypes cover less than 5.5% of the sample. The treatment or condition tag for this specimen amounts to: roughly 19 received Ad26.COV2.S at low or high dose, single or two shots; 5 received placebo; per-sample allocation not given. Repertoires of vaccine and placebo recipients were sequenced from samples collected on day 63 after the first injection.

The sequenced sample was peripheral blood, obtained in a trial of Ad26.COV2.S vaccine versus placebo. The receptors were sampled from a person aged 18-65 years who received the Ad26.COV2.S COVID-19 vaccine or a placebo.

The rearrangement joins TRBV7-2 to TRBJ2-7; 12 positions agree with TRBD2. The germline gives CDR1 SGHTA, CDR2 FQGNSA. The CDR3 contains 15 residues. With V trimmed by 5 bases and J by 1 base, 3 bases remained unmatched. The CDR3 DNA follows: TGTGCCAGCAGCGTCGGACTAGCGGGGTCCTACGAGCAGTACTTC. It is translated as CASSVGLAGSYEQYF. Full variable domain (outside the CDR3, taken from reference TRBV7-2 and TRBJ2-7): GAGVSQSPSNKVTEKGKDVELRCDPISGHTALYWYRQSLGQGLEFLIYFQGNSAPDKSGLPSDRFSAERTGGSVSTLTIQRTQQEDSAVYLCASSVGLAGSYEQYFGPGTRLTVT.

The chain employs TRBV28 and TRBJ2-5, with TRBD2 identical over 7 bases. J lost 5 bases, V lost 4 bases, and 10 bases had no gene match. CDR1 MDHEN and CDR2 SYDVKM come from the germline V gene. CDR3 length equals 15 residues. The CDR3, as DNA: TGTGCCAGCAGTTCACCAGGGAGGGTAGGGGAGACCCAGTACTTC. It yields the protein CASSSPGRVGETQYF.

V and J are TRBV7-9 and TRBJ1-2; no definite D call. CDR3 size: 12 residues. V was clipped by 1 base and J by 6 bases, with 6 bases between them. Germline V gives CDR1 SEHNR, CDR2 FQNEAQ (reference sequence). The CDR3 DNA follows: TGTGCCAGCAGCTTAGGCCCTAATGGCTACACCTTC. Protein product: CASSLGPNGYTF.

This chain joins TRBV9 and TRBJ2-2; 9 bases align to TRBD2. The CDR3 contains 16 residues. V dropped 4 bases and J dropped 1; count of bases not matched to a gene: 5. Germline V lookup: CDR1 SGDLS, CDR2 YYNGEE. The CDR3 loop is CASSLRLAVNTGELFF. In DNA form, the CDR3 reads TGTGCCAGCAGCCTTAGACTAGCGGTGAACACCGGGGAGCTGTTTTTT.

This clone was counted between two and nine times. The chain links TRBV6-2 or TRBV6-3 to TRBJ2-7; tentative D call: TRBD2 (6 bases). The CDR3 is 13 residues long. The germline gives CDR1 MNHEY, CDR2 SVGEGT. The V end lost 2 bases, the J end lost 6 bases, and 11 bases lay between the germline ends. The CDR3 protein is CASSYRGNGEQYF. The CDR3 coding sequence is TGTGCCAGCAGTTACCGCGGGAACGGCGAGCAGTACTTC.

The rearrangement links TRBV7-9 to TRBJ2-1; TRBD2 might be the D (5 bases). Germline assignment: CDR1 SEHNR and CDR2 FQNEAQ (reference sequence). The length of the CDR3 is 14 residues. V was pared by 5 bases and J by 2 bases, with 10 bases between. The CDR3 sequence: CASSQDSTYNEQFF. As DNA, the CDR3 is TGTGCCAGCAGCCAGGACTCAACCTACAATGAGCAGTTCTTC.

The chain links TRBV24-1 to TRBJ2-3; perhaps TRBD1 as D (5 bases). V dropped 1 base and J dropped 4 bases, with 5 bases sitting between them. Germline V CDR1 and CDR2: KGHDR, SFDVKD. CDR3 size: 13 residues. The CDR3 DNA reads as TGTGCCACCAGTGATTTCAGGGCAGATACGCAGTATTTT. This codes for CATSDFRADTQYF.

The chain has TRBV25-1 and TRBJ1-2; 7 bases line up with TRBD1. CDR3 length: 14 residues. V was pared by 5 bases and J by 8 bases, with 11 bases of the junction left unmatched. CDR1 and CDR2 from the germline V gene are MGHDK and SYGVNS. The CDR3 protein is CASSRATGRRGYTF. The CDR3, as DNA: TGTGCCAGCAGTCGCGCGACAGGGCGGCGGGGCTACACCTTC.

This chain connects TRBV7-9 to TRBJ2-3; 7 bases match TRBD2. Trimming cost V 2 bases and J 3 bases; bases outside gene matches: 8. Per the germline V gene, CDR1 is SEHNR and CDR2 is FQNEAQ (reference sequence). The CDR3 runs 16 residues. The DNA for the CDR3 is TGTGCCAGCAGCTTAAGGGTGCAGGGAGGGACAGATACGCAGTATTTT. It encodes CASSLRVQGGTDTQYF.

This chain links TRBV6-2 or TRBV6-3 with TRBJ2-5, with D uncertain. The CDR3 runs 11 residues. V was trimmed by 5 bases and J by 4 bases, leaving 5 bases between them. The germline V gene has CDR1 MNHEY and CDR2 SVGEGT. The CDR3 coding sequence is TGTGCCAGCAGTCGAAGAGAGACCCAGTACTTC. Its protein product is CASSRRETQYF.

The chain links TRBV6-5 to TRBJ1-2, with 7 bases aligning to TRBD1. In germline, CDR1 is MNHEY, CDR2 SVGAGI. There are 15 residues in the CDR3. Trimming at V came to 8 bases and at J to 5 bases, leaving 14 bases not matched to a gene. The CDR3 DNA reads as TGTGCCAGCTTACCTGACAGGGCCCGTCTTTATGGCTACACCTTC. Protein sequence: CASLPDRARLYGYTF.

This clone was found once. The chain joins TRBV7-2 to TRBJ2-7, with 11 bases identical to TRBD2. Trimming took 5 bases from V and 4 from J; bases not matched to a gene: 13. The CDR3 sequence is 17 residues long. Per germline, CDR1 SGHTA and CDR2 FQGNSA. CDR3 in DNA: TGTGCCAGCAGCCGCCGGGCCGCGTCTAGCGGGAGGTACGAGCAGTACTTC. It is translated as CASSRRAASSGRYEQYF.

The chain joins TRBV4-3 to TRBJ2-1; 10 bases agree with TRBD2. CDR1 and CDR2 (germline): LGHNA, YSLEER. J gave up 8 bases and V 2 bases, and 9 bases lay outside the gene matches. There are 16 residues in the CDR3. The CDR3 DNA reads as TGCGCCAGCAGCCAAAGTCCGGGACTAGCGTCCGATGAGCAGTTCTTC. Translating gives CASSQSPGLASDEQFF.

This rearrangement joins TRBV12-3 or TRBV12-4 to TRBJ2-1; 7 positions agree with TRBD2. With V trimmed by 8 bases and J by 8 bases, 6 bases remained unmatched. The CDR3 totals 12 residues. CDR3 nucleotides: TGTGCCAGCCACGCGGGGGAGGATGAGCAGTTCTTC. Translating gives CASHAGEDEQFF.

The chain recombines TRBV30 with TRBJ1-4, with D unclear. The CDR3 has 12 amino acids. The germline CDR1 and CDR2 sequences are GTSNPN and SVGIG (reference sequence). Trimming removed 0 bases at V and 7 bases at J, with 6 bases between. In nucleotides, the CDR3 is TGTGCCTGGAGTGTTGGCGTTGAAAAACTGTTTTTT. This sequence encodes CAWSVGVEKLFF.

The chain is built from TRBV5-3 and TRBJ1-4; D is undetermined. TRBV5-3 is an ORF; its function is uncertain. V was cut by 5 bases and J by 6 bases, with 14 bases left in between. The CDR3 spans 14 residues. CDR3 sequence: CARSMPDVDEKLFF. CDR3 DNA: TGTGCCAGAAGTATGCCGGACGTTGATGAAAAACTGTTTTTT.

The chain has TRBV9 and TRBJ2-7; a weak D match, TRBD2 (6 bases). The ends were cut back, 0 bases at V and 3 bases at J, with 13 bases in the middle. The CDR3 has 15 amino acids. Germline CDR1 reads SGDLS; CDR2 reads YYNGEE. CDR3: CASSVAGGSRYEQYF. The CDR3 DNA sequence: TGTGCCAGCAGCGTAGCAGGAGGGAGTCGCTACGAGCAGTACTTC.

The V gene is TRBV5-1, the J gene TRBJ1-1, with D unresolved. CDR1 is SGHRS, CDR2 YFSETQ, per germline. The germline V and J ends were trimmed by 7 bases and 7 bases, with 2 bases remaining between them. The CDR3 runs to 8 residues. In DNA form, the CDR3 reads TGCGCCAGCCGTGAAGCTTTCTTT. Translating it yields CASREAFF.

The V call is TRBV5-5, the J call TRBJ2-7; weak D call: TRBD2 (6 bases). The CDR3 has 14 residues. The V end was cut by 4 bases, the J end by 1 base, with 12 bases between. Germline loops: CDR1 SGHKS, CDR2 YYEKEE (reference sequence). CDR3 nucleotides: TGTGCCAGCAGCCTACGGGGGACTTCCTACGAGCAGTACTTC. Residues: CASSLRGTSYEQYF.

The chain combines TRBV29-1 with TRBJ2-7; 8 nucleotides align to TRBD2. The junction had 5 bases not matched to a gene; V was cut back by 4 bases and J by 0 bases. The CDR3 runs 14 residues. The germline V gene has CDR1 SQVTM and CDR2 ANQGSEA. The CDR3 region has the DNA TGCAGCGTTGGCCTACTAGCGGCCTCCTACGAGCAGTACTTC. Its translation is CSVGLLAASYEQYF.

This chain connects TRBV7-9 to TRBJ2-2; D might be TRBD1 (5 bases). V lost 6 bases, J lost 1 base, and 9 bases lay in between. The CDR3 sequence is 14 residues long. Germline-derived CDR1 and CDR2 are SEHNR and FQNEAQ (reference sequence). The CDR3 DNA is TGTGCCAGCAGGCTCACAGGGAACACCGGGGAGCTGTTTTTT. Translated: CASRLTGNTGELFF.

A remark on this clone: At one boundary the junction diverges from the germline segment, which might be a read error. V is TRBV7-7 and J is TRBJ2-1, with TRBD2 matching over 13 bases. The germline CDR1 and CDR2 sequences are SSHAT and FNYEAQ (reference sequence). This CDR3 has 15 amino acids. DNA of the CDR3: TGTGCTAGCAGCAGCGGACTAGCGGGAGCTGGTGAGCAGTTCTTC. As protein: CASSSGLAGAGEQFF.

The CDR3, as DNA: TGTGCCAGCAGCCAAGGGGTACCGAGGGGGCTCTCTGGAAACACCATATATTTT. Translated: CASSQGVPRGLSGNTIYF. The J gene is TRBJ1-3, the V gene TRBV3-1 (or the pseudogene TRBV3-2); TRBD1 matches 7 bases. V lost 1 base to trimming and J lost 0 bases; unmatched junction nucleotides: 9. This CDR3 is 18 amino acids long. CDR1 LGHDT and CDR2 YNNKEL come from the germline V gene (reference sequence).

The chain recombines TRBV12-5 with TRBJ2-1; D not certain. The V gene lost 2 bases and the J gene lost 9 bases, with 5 bases spanning the gap. The germline gives CDR1 LGHNT, CDR2 FRNRAP. The length of the CDR3 is 11 residues. The DNA of the CDR3 is TGTGCTAGTGGTTTGTCGGGTGAGCAGTTCTTC. It specifies CASGLSGEQFF.

The rearrangement joins TRBV3-1 (or the pseudogene TRBV3-2) to TRBJ2-1; 10 positions agree with TRBD2. The J segment lost 8 bases and the V segment lost 6 bases, leaving 25 bases of the junction unmatched. This CDR3 spans 20 amino acids. In germline, CDR1 is LGHDT, CDR2 YNNKEL (reference sequence). The CDR3 loop reads CASSPGRGGAMLAGGDEQFF. The CDR3 DNA sequence: TGTGCCAGCAGTCCCGGCCGTGGGGGGGCGATGTTAGCGGGAGGCGATGAGCAGTTCTTC.

This chain connects TRBV3-1 (or the pseudogene TRBV3-2) to TRBJ1-2, with D perhaps matching TRBD1 (5 bases). This CDR3 region has 15 residues. Germline values: CDR1 LGHDT, CDR2 YNNKEL (reference sequence). V gave up 1 base and J gave up 4 bases, with 13 bases separating them. As DNA, the CDR3 is TGTGCCAGCAGCCAAGCGTCAGGGTTGAGCTATGGCTACACCTTC. Protein product: CASSQASGLSYGYTF.

The V call is TRBV4-2, the J call TRBJ2-7; D gene ambiguous. V was clipped by 4 bases and J by 5 bases, with 12 bases between them. This CDR3 is 13 amino acids long. The germline V gene has CDR1 LGHNA and CDR2 YNFKEQ. CDR3 region: CASSLEVPNEQYF. The CDR3 region has the DNA TGTGCCAGCAGCCTCGAAGTTCCAAACGAGCAGTACTTC.

This clone was observed a few times. Compared with germline, one end of the junction differs, possibly owing to a read error. This chain joins TRBV19 and TRBJ2-5, with 8 bases fitting TRBD1. Germline lookup yields CDR1 LNHDA and CDR2 SQIVND (reference sequence). This CDR3 has 14 residues. The CDR3 sequence: CASSMTGDQETQYF. CDR3 DNA sequence: TGTGCCAGTAGTATGACAGGGGACCAGGAGACCCAGTACTTC.

This chain joins TRBV5-4 and TRBJ1-6, with 9 nucleotides matching TRBD1. The CDR3 contains 17 residues. Trimming removed 4 bases from V and 0 bases from J; junction bases left unmatched: 5. Germline V lookup: CDR1 SGHNT, CDR2 YYREEE (reference sequence). CDR3 bases: TGTGCCAGCAGCCCGGACAGGGGAGGCTCCTATAATTCACCCCTCCACTTT. Protein product: CASSPDRGGSYNSPLHF.